The 29 T cell receptor beta chains in this list originate from one sample, sequenced in a study of Ad26.COV2.S vaccination and SARS-CoV-2 variants (dated by TCRdb to the early 2020s). The intended sense of this specimen's time point label: individuals recovered from natural SARS-CoV-2 infection. Library preparation used the immunoSEQ multiplex PCR assay. TCRdb took this table from immuneACCESS and kept in-frame rearrangements with V and J called. Such tables lack part of the clones; where checked against another copy, unresolved V genes explain under half of the gap, and the rest is unexplained. This sample gives about 180,000 clones in total; around 85% of them show up just once. The leading ten clones occupy around 6.1% of the sample. The sample in question was peripheral blood, obtained after recovery from COVID-19. These receptors were collected from a human donor who had recovered from COVID-19.

The chain recombines TRBV21-1 with TRBJ2-3. TRBV21-1 is reported as a pseudogene. This CDR3 has 15 residues. CDR3: CASSNGRVSTDTQYF. In nucleotides, the CDR3 is TGTGCCAGCAGCAACGGAAGGGTTTCCACAGATACGCAGTATTTT.

The rearrangement joins TRBV2 to TRBJ1-2; D call uncertain. Germline-derived CDR1 and CDR2 are SNHLY and FYNNEI. Trimming took off 5 bases at V and 4 bases at J, with 14 bases between the two ends. CDR3 length equals 14 residues. CDR3 nucleotides: TGTGCCAGCAGTTCCTTGACGGGCCTCTATGGCTACACCTTC. Translated: CASSSLTGLYGYTF.

The chain has TRBV6-5 and TRBJ2-1; D is possibly TRBD1 or TRBD2 (5 bases each). CDR1 MNHEY and CDR2 SVGAGI come from the germline V gene. CDR3 length: 15 amino acids. Trimming removed 6 bases at V and 6 bases at J, with 18 bases between. Here the CDR3 DNA reads TGTGCCAGCAGCGATTACTCGAGAGGGGTCAATGAGCAGTTCTTC. Amino acids: CASSDYSRGVNEQFF.

The rearrangement links TRBV5-4 to TRBJ1-1; D may be TRBD1 (6 bases). CDR1 SGHNT and CDR2 YYREEE come from the germline V gene (reference sequence). Trimming left V 1 base short and J 3 bases short, with 13 bases between. CDR3 length: 15 amino acids. CDR3 nucleotide sequence: TGTGCCAGCAGCTTGACAGGGAGGGGAGACACTGAAGCTTTCTTT. The encoded protein is CASSLTGRGDTEAFF.

V gene TRBV6-4 combines with J gene TRBJ2-6; tentatively, D is TRBD1 (6 bases). The CDR3 spans 16 residues. Germline V gene data show CDR1 as MRHNA and CDR2 as SNTAGT. V was cut by 2 bases and J by 0 bases, with 8 bases left in between. CDR3 region: CASSDTRGSGANVLTF. DNA of the CDR3: TGTGCCAGCAGTGACACCAGGGGCTCTGGGGCCAACGTCCTGACTTTC.

The chain is built from TRBV7-6 and TRBJ1-5; 8 bases agree with TRBD1. The length of the CDR3 is 15 residues. Germline CDR1 SGHVS, CDR2 FNYEAQ. Trimming cost V 5 bases and J 6 bases; bases outside gene matches: 9. The CDR3 protein is CASSLTGGGGQPQHF. DNA of the CDR3: TGTGCCAGCAGCCTAACAGGGGGAGGGGGTCAGCCCCAGCATTTT.

The V call is TRBV5-6, the J call TRBJ1-2, with 9 bases lining up with TRBD1. This CDR3 has 14 amino acids. CDR1 is SGHDT, CDR2 YYEEEE, per germline. The trim removed 0 bases at V and 7 bases at J, leaving 4 bases unmatched. The CDR3 DNA reads as TGTGCCAGCAGCTTGGGACAGGGGGTCAGTGGCTACACCTTC. This translates into CASSLGQGVSGYTF.

The rearrangement links TRBV5-1 to TRBJ1-3, with no clear D. There are 13 residues in the CDR3. Per the germline V gene, CDR1 is SGHRS and CDR2 is YFSETQ. V lost 3 bases and J 2 bases, leaving 6 bases between the germline ends. This chain's CDR3 is CASSSETGNTIYF. The CDR3 region has the DNA TGCGCCAGCAGCTCTGAAACTGGAAACACCATATATTTT. Combining the CDR3 with reference TRBV5-1 and TRBJ1-3 gives the whole variable domain KAGVTQTPRYLIKTRGQQVTLSCSPISGHRSVSWYQQTPGQGLQFLFEYFSETQRNKGNFPGRFSGRQFSNSRSEMNVSTLELGDSALYLCASSSETGNTIYFGEGSWLTVV.

In its sample, this clone was seen once. The CDR3 reads CASSQETHRSYEQYF. The CDR3 DNA is TGTGCCAGCAGCCAAGAAACACACCGTTCCTACGAGCAGTACTTC. The chain is built from TRBV4-2 and TRBJ2-7; no definite D call. The germline gives CDR1 LGHNA, CDR2 YNFKEQ. The germline V and J ends were trimmed by 0 bases and 1 base, with 10 bases remaining between them. This CDR3 contains 15 residues.

The chain combines TRBV5-6 with TRBJ1-2; D is uncertain. The CDR3 is 13 amino acids. Between the trimmed V and J ends, which lost 4 bases and 4 bases, there was a span of 11 bases. CDR1 is SGHDT and CDR2 is YYEEEE in the germline V gene. The CDR3 DNA reads as TGTGCCAGCAGCCCGGCCCATTCCTATGGCTACACCTTC. It is translated as CASSPAHSYGYTF.

V and J are TRBV3-1 (or the pseudogene TRBV3-2) and TRBJ1-4; the D gene is possibly TRBD1 (5 bases). CDR1 is LGHDT and CDR2 is YNNKEL in the germline V gene (reference sequence). CDR3 length: 15 amino acids. V was cut by 1 base and J by 7 bases, with 13 bases left in between. The CDR3 is CASSQVGTTVEKLFF. CDR3 nucleotide sequence: TGTGCCAGCAGCCAAGTCGGGACTACCGTTGAAAAACTGTTTTTT.

The rearrangement uses TRBV30 and TRBJ2-2; D perhaps matches TRBD2 (5 bases). The germline gives CDR1 GTSNPN, CDR2 SVGIG (reference sequence). CDR3 size: 15 residues. Trimming shortened V by 0 bases and J by 6 bases, and 14 bases separated the two germline ends. CDR3 sequence: CAWSVPSSIPGELFF. As DNA, the CDR3 is TGTGCCTGGAGTGTACCCTCTAGCATCCCCGGGGAGCTGTTTTTT.

The CDR3 nucleotides are TGTGCCAGCAGCTCGGGACTAGCGGGGATCCCTAGCACAGATACGCAGTATTTT. This codes for CASSSGLAGIPSTDTQYF. The chain links TRBV7-3 to TRBJ2-3, with TRBD2 matching 13 bases. Germline CDR1 reads SGHTA; CDR2 reads FQGTGA. This CDR3 comprises 18 residues. With 4 bases clipped from V and 0 bases from J, the junction kept 7 bases outside the gene matches.

This chain's CDR3 is CASSNYRDVYRTYEQYF. The CDR3 DNA is TGTGCCAGCAGCAACTACCGGGACGTCTACCGCACCTACGAGCAGTACTTC. The chain uses TRBV21-1 and TRBJ2-7. TRBV21-1 has pseudogene status. The CDR3 sequence is 17 residues long.

CDR3 bases: TGTGCCAGCAGTATAGCGGGAGTGGGTGAGACCCAGTACTTC. This gives the protein CASSIAGVGETQYF. The gene calls are TRBV2 and TRBJ2-5; 9 nucleotides agree with TRBD2. The CDR3 is 14 amino acids. The germline gives CDR1 SNHLY, CDR2 FYNNEI. Unmatched junction bases numbered 6, after V lost 5 bases and J lost 5 bases. Drawing the rest from reference TRBV2 and TRBJ2-5, the complete variable domain is EPEVTQTPSHQVTQMGQEVILRCVPISNHLYFYWYRQILGQKVEFLVSFYNNEISEKSEIFDDQFSVERPDGSNFTLKIRSTKLEDSAMYFCASSIAGVGETQYFGPGTRLLVL.

This rearrangement joins TRBV5-6 to TRBJ2-2; D uncertain. Trimming took 3 bases from V and 4 from J, leaving 16 bases between them. Germline-derived CDR1 and CDR2 are SGHDT and YYEEEE. This CDR3 region has 16 residues. Here the CDR3 reads CASSWSLEPFTGELFF. Written as DNA, the CDR3 is TGTGCCAGCAGCTGGTCCTTAGAACCCTTCACCGGGGAGCTGTTTTTT.

This chain joins TRBV19 and TRBJ2-3, with 8 bases lining up with TRBD1. Germline lookup yields CDR1 LNHDA and CDR2 SQIVND (reference sequence). With V trimmed by 4 bases and J by 5 bases, 2 bases remained unmatched. The CDR3 totals 13 residues. In DNA, the CDR3 is TGTGCCAGTAGTACAGGGGGCTTAGATACGCAGTATTTT. Protein: CASSTGGLDTQYF.

The rearrangement uses TRBV6-5 and TRBJ1-1; the D is unclear. V lost 7 bases, J lost 5 bases, and 20 bases lay in between. The CDR3 spans 15 residues. The germline gives CDR1 MNHEY, CDR2 SVGAGI. CDR3 DNA sequence: TGTGCCAGCAAGCACTCCCGGGGAGACACAACTGAAGCTTTCTTT. Translated, it gives CASKHSRGDTTEAFF.

J is TRBJ1-6 and V is TRBV18, with a possible D match to TRBD1 (5 bases). Trimming took 2 bases from V and 7 from J, leaving 15 bases between them. The CDR3 loop spans 16 amino acids. Per the germline V gene, CDR1 is KGHSH and CDR2 is LQKENI. The CDR3 protein is CASSPNTGTPNSPLHF. In DNA form, the CDR3 reads TGTGCCAGCTCACCAAACACCGGGACCCCCAATTCACCCCTCCACTTT.

The chain links TRBV19 to TRBJ1-5, with TRBD1 matching over 9 bases. The CDR3 is made up of 16 amino acids. V lost 7 bases, J lost 2 bases, and 9 bases stayed unmatched. Germline-derived CDR1 and CDR2 are LNHDA and SQIVND (reference sequence). The CDR3 sequence: CASNRPGQGRNQPQHF. DNA of the CDR3: TGTGCCAGTAACCGGCCGGGACAGGGTCGCAATCAGCCCCAGCATTTT.

The V call is TRBV9, the J call TRBJ1-2, with D possibly being TRBD1 (5 bases). The ends were cut back, 0 bases at V and 6 bases at J, with 18 bases in the middle. The CDR3 is 16 amino acids. Germline V gene sequence: CDR1 SGDLS, CDR2 YYNGEE. This CDR3 is CASSVGGAPSRNGYTF. DNA for the CDR3: TGTGCCAGCAGCGTAGGAGGGGCCCCCTCTAGGAATGGCTACACCTTC.

CDR3 loop: CASSLALANTGELFF. Here the CDR3 DNA reads TGTGCCAGTAGCCTCGCCCTAGCTAATACCGGGGAGCTGTTTTTT. The genes are TRBV19 and TRBJ2-2, with D tentatively TRBD2 (5 bases). The CDR3 has 15 residues. CDR1 and CDR2 (germline): LNHDA, SQIVND (reference sequence). V was clipped by 6 bases and J by 5 bases, with 16 bases between them.

The J gene is TRBJ2-7, the V gene TRBV7-2; D ambiguous. The CDR3 is 13 amino acids. With 0 bases removed from V and 6 bases from J, the gap between germline ends came to 9 bases. CDR1 is SGHTA, CDR2 FQGNSA, per germline. CDR3 residues: CASSLAQGGEQYF. CDR3 sequence (DNA): TGTGCCAGCAGCTTAGCGCAAGGTGGCGAGCAGTACTTC.

The chain joins TRBV27 to TRBJ2-1, with 8 bases matching TRBD1. The CDR3 contains 15 residues. Looked up from germline, CDR1 is MNHEY and CDR2 is SMNVEV (reference sequence). Trimming cost V 5 bases and J 1 base; bases outside gene matches: 4. CDR3 amino acids: CASSPGQGSYNEQFF. The CDR3 bases are TGTGCCAGCAGTCCCGGACAGGGTTCCTACAATGAGCAGTTCTTC.

About this clone itself: This specimen includes other DNA sequences encoding the same CDR3. CDR3 amino acids: CASSPSGRSYNEQFF. CDR3 DNA: TGTGCCAGCAGCCCGAGCGGGAGATCGTACAATGAGCAGTTCTTC. This chain links TRBV5-4 with TRBJ2-1; TRBD2 matches at 8 bases. The CDR3 runs 15 residues. Germline V lookup: CDR1 SGHNT, CDR2 YYREEE (reference sequence). Unmatched junction bases numbered 7, after V lost 4 bases and J lost 4 bases.

This chain links TRBV5-4 with TRBJ2-4; D gene ambiguous. There are 14 residues in the CDR3. CDR1 is SGHNT and CDR2 is YYREEE in the germline V gene (reference sequence). Trimming cost V 1 base and J 5 bases, with 10 bases left between them. CDR3 region: CASSLYNTQNIQYF. In nucleotides, the CDR3 is TGTGCCAGCAGCTTGTACAATACCCAAAACATTCAGTACTTC.

The chain recombines TRBV6-6 with TRBJ2-3; TRBD2 agrees at 10 bases. Germline V gene sequence: CDR1 MNHNY, CDR2 SVGAGI (reference sequence). The CDR3 consists of 20 residues. The junction had 18 bases not matched to a gene; V was cut back by 6 bases and J by 0 bases. The CDR3 spells CASSYLSGTSAWKSTDTQYF. For the CDR3, the DNA is TGTGCCAGCAGCTATCTATCCGGGACTAGCGCATGGAAGAGCACAGATACGCAGTATTTT.

The rearrangement links TRBV19 to TRBJ1-1; D is undetermined. In germline, CDR1 is LNHDA, CDR2 SQIVND (reference sequence). The CDR3 length is 14 residues. Trimming took 8 bases from V and 0 from J, leaving 13 bases between them. CDR3 sequence: CASVMRNMNTEAFF. The CDR3 nucleotides are TGTGCCAGTGTCATGCGGAACATGAACACTGAAGCTTTCTTT.

The J gene is TRBJ2-1, the V gene TRBV7-9; D tentatively reads TRBD1 or TRBD2 (5 bases each). V was pared by 1 base and J by 6 bases, with 13 bases between. CDR1 and CDR2 from the germline V gene are SEHNR and FQNEAQ (reference sequence). The CDR3 is 15 amino acids. The CDR3 DNA is TGTGCCAGCAGCTTAGGTGGGACCGTAACCAATGAGCAGTTCTTC. Its translation is CASSLGGTVTNEQFF.